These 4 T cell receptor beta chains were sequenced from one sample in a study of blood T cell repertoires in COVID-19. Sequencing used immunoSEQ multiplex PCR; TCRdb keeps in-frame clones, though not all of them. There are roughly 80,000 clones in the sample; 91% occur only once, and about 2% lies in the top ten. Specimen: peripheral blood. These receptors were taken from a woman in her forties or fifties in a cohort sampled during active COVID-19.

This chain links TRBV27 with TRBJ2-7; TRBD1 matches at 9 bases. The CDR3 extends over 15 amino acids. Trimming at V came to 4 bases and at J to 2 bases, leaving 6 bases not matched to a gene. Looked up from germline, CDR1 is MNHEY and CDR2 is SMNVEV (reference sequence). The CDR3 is CASSYIYRGPYEQYF. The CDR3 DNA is TGTGCCAGCAGTTACATTTACAGGGGGCCCTACGAGCAGTACTTC.

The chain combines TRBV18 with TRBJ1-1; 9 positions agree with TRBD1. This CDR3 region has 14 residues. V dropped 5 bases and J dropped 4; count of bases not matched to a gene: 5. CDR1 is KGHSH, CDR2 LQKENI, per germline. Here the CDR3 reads CASSSGQGGTEAFF. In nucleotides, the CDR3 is TGTGCCAGCTCATCGGGACAGGGTGGCACTGAAGCTTTCTTT.

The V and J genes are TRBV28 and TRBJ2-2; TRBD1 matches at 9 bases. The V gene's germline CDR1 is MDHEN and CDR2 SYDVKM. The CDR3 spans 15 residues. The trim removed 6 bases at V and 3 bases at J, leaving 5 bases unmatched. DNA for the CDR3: TGTGCCAGCAGGACAGGGGGGTTAGACACCGGGGAGCTGTTTTTT. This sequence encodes CASRTGGLDTGELFF.

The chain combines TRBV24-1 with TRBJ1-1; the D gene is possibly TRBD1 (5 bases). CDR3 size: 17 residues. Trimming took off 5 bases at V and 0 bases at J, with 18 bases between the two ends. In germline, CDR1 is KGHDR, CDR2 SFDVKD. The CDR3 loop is CATSAPTGQILNTEAFF. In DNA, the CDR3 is TGTGCCACCAGTGCCCCTACCGGACAAATTTTGAACACTGAAGCTTTCTTT.